This record concerns one T cell receptor beta chain sequence. The sample belongs to a study of shared clonotypes between healthy human individuals. The length of the CDR3 is 15 residues. Germline lookup yields CDR1 SNHLY and CDR2 FYNNEI. With 6 bases clipped from V and 3 bases from J, the junction kept 5 bases outside the gene matches. Profiling relied on immunoSEQ multiplex PCR, and the TCRdb table lists in-frame clones only, not all of them. The sample carries some 2,000,000 clones, approximately 96% recorded once. Sequenced material: naive CD4+ T cells sorted from blood. Regarding subset: CD45RA+ positively selected. This clonotype originated in a man between 18 and 35 years old in good health. The chain joins TRBV2 to TRBJ2-3; 11 nucleotides match TRBD1. Written as DNA, the CDR3 is TGTGCCAGCAGCTTGGGACAGGGGGAGACAGATACGCAGTATTTT. It yields the protein CASSLGQGETDTQYF.